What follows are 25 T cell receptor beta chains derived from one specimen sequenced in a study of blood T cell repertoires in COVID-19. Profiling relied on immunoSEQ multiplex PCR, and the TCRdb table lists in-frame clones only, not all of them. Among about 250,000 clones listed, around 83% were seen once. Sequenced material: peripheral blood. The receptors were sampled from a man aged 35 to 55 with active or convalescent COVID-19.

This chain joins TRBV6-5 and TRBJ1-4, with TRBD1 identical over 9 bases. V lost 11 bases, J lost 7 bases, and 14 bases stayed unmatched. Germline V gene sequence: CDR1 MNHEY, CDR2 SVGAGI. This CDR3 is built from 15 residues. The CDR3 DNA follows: TGTGCCGTGGCCCTTGACAGGGGGTCTGGTGAAAAACTGTTTTTT. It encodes CAVALDRGSGEKLFF.

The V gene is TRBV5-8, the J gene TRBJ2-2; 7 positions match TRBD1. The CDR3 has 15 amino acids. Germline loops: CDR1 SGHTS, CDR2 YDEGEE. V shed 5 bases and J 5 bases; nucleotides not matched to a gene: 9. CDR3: CASSTGTAWTGELFF. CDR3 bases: TGTGCCAGCAGTACCGGGACAGCGTGGACCGGGGAGCTGTTTTTT.

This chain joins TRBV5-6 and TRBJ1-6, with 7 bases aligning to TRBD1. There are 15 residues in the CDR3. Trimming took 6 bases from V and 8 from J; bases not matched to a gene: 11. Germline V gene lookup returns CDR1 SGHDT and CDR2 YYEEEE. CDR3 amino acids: CASTRLKGADSPLHF. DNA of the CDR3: TGTGCCAGCACCCGATTGAAGGGGGCAGATTCACCCCTCCACTTT.

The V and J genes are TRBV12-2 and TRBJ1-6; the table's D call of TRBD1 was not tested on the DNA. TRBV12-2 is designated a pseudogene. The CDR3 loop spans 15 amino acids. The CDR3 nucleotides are TGTGCAAGTCGCTTAGCGCCGGGACAGGGTTCACCCCTCCACTTT. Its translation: CASRLAPGQGSPLHF.

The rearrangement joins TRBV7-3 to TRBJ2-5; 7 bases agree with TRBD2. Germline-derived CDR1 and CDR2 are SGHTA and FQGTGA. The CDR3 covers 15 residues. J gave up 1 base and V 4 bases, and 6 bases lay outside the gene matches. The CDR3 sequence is CASSSNRLAQETQYF. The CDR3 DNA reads TGTGCCAGCAGCTCTAATCGACTAGCCCAAGAGACCCAGTACTTC.

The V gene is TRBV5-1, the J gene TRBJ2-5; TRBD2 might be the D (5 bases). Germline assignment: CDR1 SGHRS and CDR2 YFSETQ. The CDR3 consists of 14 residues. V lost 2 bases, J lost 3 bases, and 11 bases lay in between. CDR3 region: CASSLIASEETQYF. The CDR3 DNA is TGCGCCAGCAGCTTAATAGCGAGTGAAGAGACCCAGTACTTC.

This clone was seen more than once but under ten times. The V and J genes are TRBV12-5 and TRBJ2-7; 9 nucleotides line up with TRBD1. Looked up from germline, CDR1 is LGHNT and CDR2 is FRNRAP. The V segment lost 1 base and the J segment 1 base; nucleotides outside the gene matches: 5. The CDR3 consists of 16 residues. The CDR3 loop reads CASGLATGTGSYEQYF. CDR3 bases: TGTGCTAGTGGTTTGGCCACCGGGACAGGGTCCTACGAGCAGTACTTC.

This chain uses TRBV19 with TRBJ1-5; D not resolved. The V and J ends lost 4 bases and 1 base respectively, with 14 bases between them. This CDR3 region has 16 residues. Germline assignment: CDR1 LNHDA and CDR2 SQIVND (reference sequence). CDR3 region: CASSRRHTLSNQPQHF. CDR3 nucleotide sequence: TGTGCCAGTAGTAGACGACACACATTGAGCAATCAGCCCCAGCATTTT. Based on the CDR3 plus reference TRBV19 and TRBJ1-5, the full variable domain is DGGITQSPKYLFRKEGQNVTLSCEQNLNHDAMYWYRQDPGQGLRLIYYSQIVNDFQKGDIAEGYSVSREKKESFPLTVTSAQKNPTAFYLCASSRRHTLSNQPQHFGDGTRLSIL.

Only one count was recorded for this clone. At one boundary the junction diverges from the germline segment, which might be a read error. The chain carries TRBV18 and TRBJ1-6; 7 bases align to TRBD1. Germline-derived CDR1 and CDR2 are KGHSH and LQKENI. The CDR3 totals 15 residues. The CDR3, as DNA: TGTGCCAGCTCACCACGGCAGGGGGATAACTCACCCCTCCACTTT. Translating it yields CASSPRQGDNSPLHF.

The CDR3 here is CASSAMTGAVNSPLHF. CDR3 DNA: TGTGCCAGCAGCGCTATGACAGGGGCGGTTAATTCACCCCTCCACTTT. The chain employs TRBV5-5 and TRBJ1-6; 8 positions match TRBD1. Germline loops: CDR1 SGHKS, CDR2 YYEKEE (reference sequence). The junction had 9 bases not matched to a gene; V was cut back by 4 bases and J by 6 bases. This CDR3 is 16 amino acids long.

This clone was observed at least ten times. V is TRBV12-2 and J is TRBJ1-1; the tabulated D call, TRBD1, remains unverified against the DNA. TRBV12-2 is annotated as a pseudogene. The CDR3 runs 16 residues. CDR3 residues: CASRLLVRQGSAEAFF. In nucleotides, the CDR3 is TGTGCAAGTCGCTTATTGGTTCGTCAGGGTTCGGCCGAAGCTTTCTTT.

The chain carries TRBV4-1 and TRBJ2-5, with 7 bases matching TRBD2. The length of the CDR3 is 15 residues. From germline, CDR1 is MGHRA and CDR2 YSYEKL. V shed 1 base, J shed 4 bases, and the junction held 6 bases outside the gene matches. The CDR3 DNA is TGCGCCAGCAGCCAAGGCCAAGCGGGACCAGAGACCCAGTACTTC. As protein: CASSQGQAGPETQYF.

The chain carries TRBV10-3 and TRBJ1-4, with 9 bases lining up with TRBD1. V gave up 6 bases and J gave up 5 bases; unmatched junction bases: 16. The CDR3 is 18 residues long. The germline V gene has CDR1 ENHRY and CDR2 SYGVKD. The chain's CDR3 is CAIRENHPGQGPNEKLFF. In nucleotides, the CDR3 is TGTGCCATCAGGGAAAACCATCCGGGACAGGGTCCCAATGAAAAACTGTTTTTT.

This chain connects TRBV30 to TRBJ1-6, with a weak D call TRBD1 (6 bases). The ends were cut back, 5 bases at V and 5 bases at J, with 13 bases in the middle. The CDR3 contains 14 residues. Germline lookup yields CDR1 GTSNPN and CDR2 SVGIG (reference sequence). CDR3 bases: TGTGCCTGGGGCAAGGGGGTAAATAATTCACCCCTCCACTTT. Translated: CAWGKGVNNSPLHF.

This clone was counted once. The CDR3 DNA reads TGTGCCAGCAGCCCTTACAATGAGCAGTTCTTC. Protein product: CASSPYNEQFF. This chain uses TRBV25-1 with TRBJ2-1; D is unclear. This CDR3 comprises 11 residues. Germline V gene data show CDR1 as MGHDK and CDR2 as SYGVNS. V lost 6 bases to trimming and J lost 4 bases, with 4 bases between them. The full variable domain, its missing parts supplied by reference TRBV25-1 and TRBJ2-1, is EADIYQTPRYLVIGTGKKITLECSQTMGHDKMYWYQQDPGMELHLIHYSYGVNSTEKGDLSSESTVSRIRTEHFPLTLESARPSHTSQYLCASSPYNEQFFGPGTRLTVL.

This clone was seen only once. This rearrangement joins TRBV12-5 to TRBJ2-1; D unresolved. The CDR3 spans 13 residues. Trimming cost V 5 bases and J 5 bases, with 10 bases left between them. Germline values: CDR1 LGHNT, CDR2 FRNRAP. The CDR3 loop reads CASGVGLNNEQFF. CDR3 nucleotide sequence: TGTGCTAGTGGTGTCGGGTTAAACAATGAGCAGTTCTTC.

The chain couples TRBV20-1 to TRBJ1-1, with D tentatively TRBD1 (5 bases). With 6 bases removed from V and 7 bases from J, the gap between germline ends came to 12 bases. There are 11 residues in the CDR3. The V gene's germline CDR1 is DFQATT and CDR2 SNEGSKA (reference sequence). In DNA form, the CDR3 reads TGCAGTGCCGCGGACCAGGGTGAAGCTTTCTTT. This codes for CSAADQGEAFF.

DNA for the CDR3: TGTGCCAGCAGCCAGGAGGGCACTGAAGCTTTCTTT. Translated: CASSQEGTEAFF. The chain is built from TRBV3-1 (or the pseudogene TRBV3-2) and TRBJ1-1, with D hard to call. CDR1 and CDR2 (germline): LGHDT, YNNKEL (reference sequence). This CDR3 contains 12 residues. V dropped 3 bases and J dropped 4 bases, with 6 bases sitting between them.

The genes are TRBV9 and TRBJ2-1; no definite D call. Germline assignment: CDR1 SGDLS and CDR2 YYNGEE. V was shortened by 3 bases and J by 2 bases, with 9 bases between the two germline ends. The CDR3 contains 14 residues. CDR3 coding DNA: TGTGCCAGCAGCGGGAGCGTACCCTACAATGAGCAGTTCTTC. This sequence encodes CASSGSVPYNEQFF.

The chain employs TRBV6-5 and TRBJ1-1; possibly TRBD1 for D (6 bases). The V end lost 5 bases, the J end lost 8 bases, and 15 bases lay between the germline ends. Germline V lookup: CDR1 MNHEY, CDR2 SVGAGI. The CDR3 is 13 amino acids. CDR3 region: CASSPRQAGEAFF. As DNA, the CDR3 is TGTGCCAGCAGTCCCCGACAGGCAGGCGAAGCTTTCTTT.

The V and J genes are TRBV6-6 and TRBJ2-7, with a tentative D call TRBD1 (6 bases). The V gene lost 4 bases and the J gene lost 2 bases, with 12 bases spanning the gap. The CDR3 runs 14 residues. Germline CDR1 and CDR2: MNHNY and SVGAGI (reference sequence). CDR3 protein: CASSSGAGPYEQYF. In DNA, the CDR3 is TGTGCCAGCAGTTCAGGGGCAGGTCCCTACGAGCAGTACTTC.

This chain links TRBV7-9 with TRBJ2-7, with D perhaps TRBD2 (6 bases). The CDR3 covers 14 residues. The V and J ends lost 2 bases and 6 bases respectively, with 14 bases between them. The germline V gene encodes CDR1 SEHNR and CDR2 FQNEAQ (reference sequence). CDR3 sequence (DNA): TGTGCCAGCAGCTTATTTTTGGCGGGGACCGAGCAGTACTTC. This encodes CASSLFLAGTEQYF. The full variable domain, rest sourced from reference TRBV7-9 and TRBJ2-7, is DTGVSQNPRHKITKRGQNVTFRCDPISEHNRLYWYRQTLGQGPEFLTYFQNEAQLEKSRLLSDRFSAERPKGSFSTLEIQRTEQGDSAMYLCASSLFLAGTEQYFGPGTRLTVT.

The CDR3 DNA reads TGCGCCAGCACCTCTGACAGAAGCACAGATACGCAGTATTTT. Translated: CASTSDRSTDTQYF. The chain is built from TRBV5-1 and TRBJ2-3; a weak D match, TRBD1 (5 bases). Germline loops: CDR1 SGHRS, CDR2 YFSETQ. This CDR3 comprises 14 residues. Deletions cut 6 bases from V and 0 bases from J, with 11 bases between.

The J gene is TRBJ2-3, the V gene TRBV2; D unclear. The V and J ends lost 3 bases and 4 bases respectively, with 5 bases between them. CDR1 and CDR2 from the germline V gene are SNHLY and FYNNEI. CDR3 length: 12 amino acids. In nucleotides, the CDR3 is TGTGCCAGCAGTGACTTGTCAGATACGCAGTATTTT. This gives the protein CASSDLSDTQYF.

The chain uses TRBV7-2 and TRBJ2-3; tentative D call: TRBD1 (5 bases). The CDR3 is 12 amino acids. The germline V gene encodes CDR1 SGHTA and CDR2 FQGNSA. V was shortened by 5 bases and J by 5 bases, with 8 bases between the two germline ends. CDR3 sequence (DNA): TGTGCCAGCAGCCAAACAGGAGATACGCAGTATTTT. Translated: CASSQTGDTQYF.